The entry that follows covers one TCR beta chain sequence. The sample originates from a study of technical replicates of blood from a few donors. This CDR3 contains 14 residues. V lost 7 bases to trimming and J lost 3 bases; unmatched junction nucleotides: 12. The germline gives CDR1 GTSNPN, CDR2 SVGIG (reference sequence). The protocol was immunoSEQ multiplex PCR, while the TCRdb copy is restricted to in-frame clones and leaves out a portion. Altogether roughly 73,000 clones are present, 90% to 95% being singletons, with the ten largest covering approximately 0.27%. This chain connects TRBV30 to TRBJ2-7, with 7 bases aligning to TRBD1. The sample was T cells isolated from PBMCs. The clonotype comes from a human donor in good health. CDR3 residues: CASNRPGQFYEQYF. DNA of the CDR3: TGTGCCTCCAATCGCCCGGGACAGTTCTACGAGCAGTACTTC.